This TCR beta chain emerged from a study of blood T cells in healthy people across ages. Study-wide points: PBMCs were not sorted, which prevented a conclusive comparison of naive versus antigen-experienced cells. Underestimates were what the diversity estimates from one million T cells were considered to be.

Trimming cost V 5 bases and J 5 bases; bases outside gene matches: 8. This CDR3 has 16 amino acids. Germline-derived CDR1 and CDR2 are SGHTA and FQGNSA. The table lists this clonotype with a few counts. The antigen is undetermined. The second PCR ran roughly 6 to 11 cycles with a sample-barcoded 5' primer and J-beta primers. MiXCR, run by TCRdb on the 5' RACE reads, gives a single entry per CDR3 protein. The sample holds about 930,000 distinct CDR3 sequences, almost 30% seen once. This sample also appeared in a second study, on T cells of mothers and their children. In that study: A few healthy Caucasian mothers, along with their six children, served as the donors.

Material: blood. The receptor was derived from a woman aged 40 to 55 in good health. The chain couples TRBV7-2 to TRBJ2-1; 11 nucleotides align to TRBD2. Here the CDR3 DNA reads TGTGCCAGCAGCCTCGCCCGACTAGCGGGGAACAATGAGCAGTTCTTC. Amino acid sequence: CASSLARLAGNNEQFF. The full variable domain, completed using reference TRBV7-2 and TRBJ2-1, is GAGVSQSPSNKVTEKGKDVELRCDPISGHTALYWYRQSLGQGLEFLIYFQGNSAPDKSGLPSDRFSAERTGGSVSTLTIQRTQQEDSAVYLCASSLARLAGNNEQFFGPGTRLTVL.